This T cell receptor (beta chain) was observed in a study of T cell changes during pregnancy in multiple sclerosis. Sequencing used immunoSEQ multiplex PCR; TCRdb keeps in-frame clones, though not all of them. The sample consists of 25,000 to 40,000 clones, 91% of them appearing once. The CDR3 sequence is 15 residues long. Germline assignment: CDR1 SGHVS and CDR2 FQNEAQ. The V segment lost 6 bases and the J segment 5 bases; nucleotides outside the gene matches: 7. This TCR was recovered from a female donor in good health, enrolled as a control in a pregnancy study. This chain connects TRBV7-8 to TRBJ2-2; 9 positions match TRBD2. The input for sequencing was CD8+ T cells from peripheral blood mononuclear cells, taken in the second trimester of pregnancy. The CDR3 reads CASRQRGARTGELFF. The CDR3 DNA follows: TGTGCCAGCAGACAGCGGGGGGCCCGGACCGGGGAGCTGTTTTTT.